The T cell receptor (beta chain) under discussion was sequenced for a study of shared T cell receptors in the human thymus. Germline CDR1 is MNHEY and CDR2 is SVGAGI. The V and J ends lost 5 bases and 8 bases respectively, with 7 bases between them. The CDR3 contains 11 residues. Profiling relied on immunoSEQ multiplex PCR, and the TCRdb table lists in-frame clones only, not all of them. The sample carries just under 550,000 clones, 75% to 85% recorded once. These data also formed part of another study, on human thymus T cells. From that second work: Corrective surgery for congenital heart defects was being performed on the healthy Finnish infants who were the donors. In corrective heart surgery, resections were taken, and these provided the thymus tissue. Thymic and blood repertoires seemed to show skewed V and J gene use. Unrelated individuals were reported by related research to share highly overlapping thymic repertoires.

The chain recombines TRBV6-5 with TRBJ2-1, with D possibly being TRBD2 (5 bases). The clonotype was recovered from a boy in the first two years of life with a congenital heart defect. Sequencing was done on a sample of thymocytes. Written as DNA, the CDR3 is TGTGCCAGCAGTCGGGATCATGAGCAGTTCTTC. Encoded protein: CASSRDHEQFF.